Below are 7 T cell receptor beta chains sequenced from a single sample in a study of PD-1 blockade in classical Hodgkin lymphoma. The time point is: cycle 4 day 1 (C4D1), after 5 to 7 weeks of nivolumab. All patients relapsed after autologous stem cell transplantation, and brentuximab vedotin exposure varied. Purification of CD4+ T cells from thawed PBMCs was performed via magnetic negative selection. Assay used: immunoSEQ multiplex PCR; TCRdb lists only in-frame clones, some missing. The sample lists approximately 11,000 clones, around 70% occurring once. Sample: CD4+ T cells from blood, taken before the fourth cycle of nivolumab. The receptor set was obtained from a human donor with classical Hodgkin lymphoma.

In regard to this clone: A read error may produce the germline difference seen at one junction end. The chain is built from TRBV18 and TRBJ2-7; 8 positions match TRBD2. This CDR3 is built from 14 residues. Per the germline V gene, CDR1 is KGHSH and CDR2 is LQKENI. The CDR3 DNA reads TGTGCCAGTTCACCAACTAGCGGTTCCTACGAGCAGTACTTC. It is translated as CASSPTSGSYEQYF.

The chain carries TRBV7-2 and TRBJ1-1, with a weak D call TRBD1 (5 bases). V was pared by 3 bases and J by 3 bases, with 8 bases between. The CDR3 consists of 13 residues. Germline V CDR1 and CDR2: SGHTA, FQGNSA. CDR3 DNA: TGTGCCAGCAGCTTGACAGTTCACACTGAAGCTTTCTTT. Residues: CASSLTVHTEAFF.

The rearrangement links TRBV6-5 to TRBJ1-1, with TRBD1 matching over 7 bases. The germline V gene has CDR1 MNHEY and CDR2 SVGAGI. Trimming removed 2 bases from V and 0 bases from J; junction bases left unmatched: 0. The CDR3 contains 14 residues. CDR3 loop: CASSYDRVNTEAFF. The CDR3 bases are TGTGCCAGCAGTTACGACAGGGTGAACACTGAAGCTTTCTTT.

This chain joins TRBV7-2 and TRBJ2-7, with D possibly matching TRBD1 (6 bases). Germline assignment: CDR1 SGHTA and CDR2 FQGNSA. The CDR3 has 14 residues. Trimming shortened V by 3 bases and J by 5 bases, and 14 bases separated the two germline ends. This CDR3 reads CASSFNREKNEQYF. Written as DNA, the CDR3 is TGTGCCAGCAGCTTTAACAGGGAAAAAAACGAGCAGTACTTC.

V and J are TRBV11-2 and TRBJ1-1; 10 bases match TRBD1. Per germline, CDR1 SGHAT and CDR2 FQNNGV. V gave up 5 bases and J gave up 0 bases; unmatched junction bases: 6. This CDR3 has 16 amino acids. CDR3 amino acids: CASSKGQGLMNTEAFF. The DNA of the CDR3 is TGTGCCAGCAGCAAGGGACAGGGGTTAATGAACACTGAAGCTTTCTTT.

This clone was detected only once. The V gene is TRBV28, the J gene TRBJ1-2; 7 bases align to TRBD1. J was trimmed by 4 bases and V by 2 bases; bases with no gene match: 4. Germline CDR1 MDHEN, CDR2 SYDVKM. The CDR3 consists of 14 residues. Here the CDR3 reads CASSLIGGTYGYTF. In nucleotides, the CDR3 is TGTGCCAGCAGTTTAATAGGGGGCACCTATGGCTACACCTTC.

In its sample, this clone was seen a few times. V gene TRBV28 combines with J gene TRBJ1-1, with D hard to call. The length of the CDR3 is 13 residues. Germline lookup yields CDR1 MDHEN and CDR2 SYDVKM. Trimming left V 6 bases short and J 2 bases short, with 10 bases between. The CDR3 loop reads CASRGRINTEAFF. The CDR3 DNA follows: TGTGCCAGCAGAGGACGGATTAACACTGAAGCTTTCTTT.